This record concerns one T cell receptor (beta chain) sequence. Its antigen is still unknown. The sample belongs to a study of CD8+CD57+ T cells in acquired aplastic anemia. The wider study: CD4+ and CD8+ cells, once sorted, gave DNA averaging roughly 3.4 ug. The study obtained 10 million to 12 million reads on average for CD4+ cells from healthy donors. General study findings and limits: The same twenty-nine CD8+ CDR3 sequences occurred in patients and in controls.

TCR beta VDJ and CDR3 profiling used genomic DNA as template. TCRdb reprocessed the reads via MiXCR and lists one record per CDR3 protein. The sample shows more than 100,000 distinct CDR3 sequences, 48% of them seen only once. The CDR3 contains 15 residues. Germline CDR1 reads SGHTA; CDR2 reads FQGNSA. V gave up 4 bases and J gave up 7 bases, with 20 bases separating them. Sequenced material: sorted CD4+, CD8+, or CD8+CD57+ T cells (not recorded which) from PBMCs. The TCR comes from a human donor in good health, serving as a control. This chain connects TRBV7-2 to TRBJ2-7, with D maybe TRBD2 (6 bases). The CDR3 DNA reads TGTGCCAGCAGCTCGGGGGTAGCGGTAGAAAGGGAGCAGTACTTC. Encoded protein: CASSSGVAVEREQYF.